This is a list of T cell receptor beta chains from one sample in a study of identifying expanded T cells in peripheral blood. Libraries were prepared by immunoSEQ multiplex PCR; TCRdb keeps only in-frame clonotypes and omits some of them. The table has more than 85,000 clones, about 88% seen once. Sample: blood. The receptors derive from a person aged 18-69 years in good health. The CDR3 runs from the conserved cysteine through the conserved F or W. Each record gives: D gene, clone size, V gene, J gene, CDR3 DNA, CDR3 protein. D genes are given only for firm matches. A clone size is listed for some rows: how often the clone was seen (once, few, many), or a class if it is expanded.

>.|.|TRBV19|TRBJ2-1
TGTGCCAGTAGTAAGGCTACTCGGATACAATATGAGCAGTTCTTC
CASSKATRIQYEQFF
>.|.|TRBV6-6|TRBJ2-7
TGTGCCAGCAGTTTGTCCGATAACTACGAGCAGTACTTC
CASSLSDNYEQYF
>.|.|TRBV18|TRBJ1-6
TGTGCCAGCTCACCATCGTCGGGGAATAATTCACCCCTCCACTTT
CASSPSSGNNSPLHF
>.|.|TRBV29-1|TRBJ2-7
TGCAGCGCGGGCCCCTCTACTCGCGAGCAGTACTTC
CSAGPSTREQYF
>.|once|TRBV7-9|TRBJ2-5
TGTGCCAGCAGCTCTTTACAAGAGACCCAGTACTTC
CASSSLQETQYF
>TRBD2|.|TRBV5-5|TRBJ2-7
TGTGCCAGCAGTTTAGCGGGGGGCTTCTCCTACGAGCAGTACTTC
CASSLAGGFSYEQYF
>.|.|TRBV2|TRBJ1-3
TGTGCCTCAGCGTTCCTCTCTGGAAACACCATATATTTT
CASAFLSGNTIYF
>.|once|TRBV28|TRBJ1-2
TGTGCCAGCAGTTCAACAGGGAGATATGGCTACACCTTC
CASSSTGRYGYTF
>.|.|TRBV28|TRBJ2-7
TGTGCCAGCAGTCCCTCGTGGGGGCCGAATTCCTACGAGCAGTACTTC
CASSPSWGPNSYEQYF
>TRBD1|.|TRBV7-3|TRBJ1-1
TGTGCCAGCAGCTTGGGACAGGGGCGGACTGAAGCTTTCTTT
CASSLGQGRTEAFF
>.|.|TRBV4-2|TRBJ2-2
TGTGCCAGCAGCCACGGACATTCGGACAGCCCCGGGGAGCTGTTTTTT
CASSHGHSDSPGELFF
>TRBD2|.|TRBV29-1|TRBJ2-3
TGCAGCGTTGGACTAGCCGCGGGAGATACGCAGTATTTT
CSVGLAAGDTQYF
>.|few|TRBV11-1|TRBJ2-2
TGTGCCAGCAGCTTATACGGCGGGTCAGGCACCGGGGAGCTGTTTTTT
CASSLYGGSGTGELFF
>.|.|TRBV30|TRBJ2-5
TGTGCCTGGAGAGCAGCCTCAAGTGGCCAGTACTTC
CAWRAASSGQYF
>.|.|TRBV5-5|TRBJ2-2
TGTGCCAGCAGCTTGGTTCGCGGCTCGGTAACCGGGGAGCTGTTTTTT
CASSLVRGSVTGELFF
>.|.|TRBV27|TRBJ1-6
TGTGCCAGCACTCTGGGGTCCGGGAGGTATAATTCACCCCTCCACTTT
CASTLGSGRYNSPLHF
>.|.|TRBV10-1|TRBJ1-1
TGCGCCAGCAGTGAGTCGGAGTGGGCCGGGAGCACTGAAGCTTTCTTT
CASSESEWAGSTEAFF
>.|.|TRBV27|TRBJ2-7
TGTGCCAGCAGCCGGCGGGACCCGAACTACGAGCAGTACTTC
CASSRRDPNYEQYF
>TRBD2|.|TRBV6-6|TRBJ2-3
TGTGCCAGCAGTGGCCCTTTAGCGGGAGTAACAGATACGCAGTATTTT
CASSGPLAGVTDTQYF
>TRBD2|.|TRBV7-2|TRBJ2-1
TGTGCCAGCAGCGTAGCGGGGGTCGATGAGCAGTTCTTC
CASSVAGVDEQFF
>.|once|TRBV5-3|TRBJ1-4
TGTGCCAGAACGGGGGAGTCGAGGAATGAAAAACTGTTTTTT
CARTGESRNEKLFF
>TRBD1|once|TRBV12-5|TRBJ2-1
TGTGCTAGTGGGTCTTTCGGGACAGGGCCCTACAATGAGCAGTTCTTC
CASGSFGTGPYNEQFF
>TRBD1|.|TRBV7-7|TRBJ2-1
TGTGCCAGCAGCTTATTGGGGCAGGGGGCTAACAATGAGCAGTTCTTC
CASSLLGQGANNEQFF
>.|once|TRBV6-5|TRBJ1-2
TGTGCCAGCAGTTCTTTACAAAACTATGGCTACACCTTC
CASSSLQNYGYTF
>TRBD1|.|TRBV27|TRBJ2-7
TGTGCCAGCAGTTTGAAGGACAGGGGAACCTACGAGCAGTACTTC
CASSLKDRGTYEQYF
>.|.|TRBV5-1|TRBJ1-1
TGCGCCAGCAAGGTGGAGGCCAGGTTGAACACTGAAGCTTTCTTT
CASKVEARLNTEAFF
>.|.|TRBV10-1|TRBJ2-7
TGCGCCAGCCCGGGACTCTCAGGATCCTACGAGCAGTACTTC
CASPGLSGSYEQYF
>.|.|TRBV21-1|TRBJ2-5
TGTGCCAGCAGCGATGGACTAGCGGGGGGCCCCCAAGAGACCCAGTACTTC
CASSDGLAGGPQETQYF
>TRBD2|.|TRBV6-5|TRBJ2-7
TGTGCCAGCAGTTACTCTTTCGGGAGGAACACCTACGAGCAGTACTTC
CASSYSFGRNTYEQYF
>.|.|TRBV2|TRBJ2-3
TGTGCCAGCGAGATGAGCACAGATACGCAGTATTTT
CASEMSTDTQYF
>TRBD2|once|TRBV28|TRBJ2-3
TGTGCCAGCAGTGTCCCGACTAGCTTTTCAGCAGATACGCAGTATTTT
CASSVPTSFSADTQYF
>.|once|TRBV19|TRBJ2-3
TGTGCCAGTAGTAGCGGGAGCACAGATACGCAGTATTTT
CASSSGSTDTQYF
>TRBD1|once|TRBV28|TRBJ1-4
TGTGCCAGCAGTGGGCGCGAGACAGGGGTTGAAAAACTGTTTTTT
CASSGRETGVEKLFF
>.|.|TRBV10-3|TRBJ2-3
TGTGCCACCAGGGCAGATACGCAGTATTTT
CATRADTQYF
>TRBD1|.|TRBV27|TRBJ2-7
TGTGCCAGCAGTCCCAGAGGACAGGGGGTCCACGAGCAGTACTTC
CASSPRGQGVHEQYF
>.|.|TRBV28|TRBJ2-7
TGTGCCAGCAGTTCGTTGGCGGAACCCTCCTACGAGCAGTACTTC
CASSSLAEPSYEQYF
>.|.|TRBV7-2|TRBJ2-5
TGTGCCAGCAGCTTAGCCGAGACCCAGTACTTC
CASSLAETQYF
>.|once|TRBV6-6|TRBJ2-5
TGTGCCAGCAGTTACTCCGGGGGGCTCGGAGAGACCCAGTACTTC
CASSYSGGLGETQYF
>.|.|TRBV30|TRBJ1-5
TGTGCCTGGAGTTACGGTGGGGACAATCAGCCCCAGCATTTT
CAWSYGGDNQPQHF
>.|.|TRBV10-3|TRBJ2-3
TGTGCCATCAGTGATCCCAGGGGACCAGATACGCAGTATTTT
CAISDPRGPDTQYF
>.|.|TRBV11-3|TRBJ2-2
TGTGCCAGCAGCCCTATGCCCACGAACACCGGGGAGCTGTTTTTT
CASSPMPTNTGELFF
>.|.|TRBV19|TRBJ1-3
TGTGCCAGTAGTATAACCGGAAACACCATATATTTT
CASSITGNTIYF
>TRBD2|.|TRBV19|TRBJ2-5
TGTGCCAGTACTCCTAGCGGGGGGCGTAGGGAGACCCAGTACTTC
CASTPSGGRRETQYF
>.|.|TRBV10-3|TRBJ1-1
TGTGCCATCAGCTTACAGGGGAACACTGAAGCTTTCTTT
CAISLQGNTEAFF
>TRBD1|.|TRBV5-6|TRBJ1-4
TGTGCCAGCAGCTCTCTGACAGGGGATGTTGAAAAACTGTTTTTT
CASSSLTGDVEKLFF
>.|.|TRBV9|TRBJ1-1
TGTGCCAGCAGCGTAGCGGGGTTCGGCACTGAAGCTTTCTTT
CASSVAGFGTEAFF
>.|once|TRBV10-3|TRBJ2-7
TGTGCCATCGCCCCAGGGGCGGAGGGTGGGGAGCAGTACTTC
CAIAPGAEGGEQYF
>.|.|TRBV5-1|TRBJ2-3
TGCGCCAGCAGCGATGGTGGATGGTCTGGAGATACGCAGTATTTT
CASSDGGWSGDTQYF
>TRBD2|.|TRBV27|TRBJ2-7
TGTGCCAGCAGACCTTTGGGACTAGGGGACGAGCAGTACTTC
CASRPLGLGDEQYF
>.|few|TRBV7-2|TRBJ2-5
TGTGCCAGCAGCTTAGCCAGGGAGACCCAGTACTTC
CASSLARETQYF
>TRBD2|once|TRBV23-1|TRBJ2-5
TGCGCCAGCTCTCCCCCGGGGGGTTTGGAGACCCAGTACTTC
CASSPPGGLETQYF